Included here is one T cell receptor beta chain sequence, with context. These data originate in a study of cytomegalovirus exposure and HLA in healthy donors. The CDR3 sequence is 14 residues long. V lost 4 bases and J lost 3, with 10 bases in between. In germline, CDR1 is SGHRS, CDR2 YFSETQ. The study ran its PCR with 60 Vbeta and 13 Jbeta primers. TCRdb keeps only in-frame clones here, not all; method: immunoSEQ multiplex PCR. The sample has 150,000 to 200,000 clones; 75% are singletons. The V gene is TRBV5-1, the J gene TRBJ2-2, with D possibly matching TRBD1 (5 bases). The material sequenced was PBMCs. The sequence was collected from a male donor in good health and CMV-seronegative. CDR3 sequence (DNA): TGCGCCAGCAGCGTTGACAGTCACACCGGGGAGCTGTTTTTT. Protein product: CASSVDSHTGELFF.